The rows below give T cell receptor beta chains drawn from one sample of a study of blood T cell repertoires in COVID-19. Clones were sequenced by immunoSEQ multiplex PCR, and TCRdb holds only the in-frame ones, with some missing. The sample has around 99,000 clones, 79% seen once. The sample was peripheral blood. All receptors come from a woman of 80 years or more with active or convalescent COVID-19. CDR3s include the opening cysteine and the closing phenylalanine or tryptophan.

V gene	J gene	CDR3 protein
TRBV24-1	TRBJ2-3	CATSDFATSSSTDTQYF
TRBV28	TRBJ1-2	CASIGGASGYTF
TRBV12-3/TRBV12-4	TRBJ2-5	CASSYVGPETQYF
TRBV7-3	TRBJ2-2	CASSKQQTGELFF
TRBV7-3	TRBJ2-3	CASSLTGGGPDTQYF
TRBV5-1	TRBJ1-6	CASSLEGMDNSPLHF
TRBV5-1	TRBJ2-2	CASSKTSGPSTGELFF
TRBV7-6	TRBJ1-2	CASSLPGGFGYTF
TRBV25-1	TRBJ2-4	CASSESLQANIQYF
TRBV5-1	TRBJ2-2	CASSLAGESTGELFF
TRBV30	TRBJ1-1	CAWSFGLGATEAFF
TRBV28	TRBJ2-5	CASSSVGQGETQYF
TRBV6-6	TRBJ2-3	CASSYSSFGAPDTQYF
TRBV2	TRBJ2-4	CASSELAGKNIQYF
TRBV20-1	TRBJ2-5	CSASSLAEALTQETQYF
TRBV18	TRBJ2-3	CASSPQTGGTDTQYF
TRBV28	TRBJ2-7	CASSLTSGRASYEQYF
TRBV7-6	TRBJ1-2	CASSSAKGGSSYTF
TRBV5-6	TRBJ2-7	CASSVQGVRYEQYF
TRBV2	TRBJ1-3	CASSVFPSSGNTIYF
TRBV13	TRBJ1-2	CASSPLDGGYGYTF
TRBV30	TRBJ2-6	CAGLQTGRANVLTF
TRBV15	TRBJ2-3	CATSRGLAGADTQYF
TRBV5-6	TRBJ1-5	CASSSGQGWNQPQHF
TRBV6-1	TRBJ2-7	CASSEHNSYEQYF
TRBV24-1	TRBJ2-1	CATSESGRNEQFF
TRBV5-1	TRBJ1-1	CASSLASGNTEAFF
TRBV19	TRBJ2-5	CASSSRTGGGETQYF
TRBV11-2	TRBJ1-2	CASSLYRGGGYTF
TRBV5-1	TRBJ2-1	CASSSTSGTREQFF
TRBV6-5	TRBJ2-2	CASSSSGIGTGELFF
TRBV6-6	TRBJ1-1	CASSYSAAINTEAFF
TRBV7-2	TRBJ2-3	CASSPRGLASGDTQYF